This TCR beta chain was obtained from a study of blood T cells in healthy people across ages. Findings of the study overall: The long-lived group displayed more naive CD4+ cells, plus higher diversity, than the aged donors did.

This CDR3 contains 13 residues. The V end was cut by 0 bases, the J end by 5 bases, with 5 bases between. The V gene's germline CDR1 is MNHNS and CDR2 SASEGT. As to this clonotype: Antigen unknown.

Primers used in a second PCR of roughly 7 to 11 cycles were a sample-barcoded 5' primer and a J-beta primer mix. Using its own MiXCR run on the 5' RACE reads, TCRdb lists one record per CDR3 protein. The top ten hold around 2.1% of the sample, which has roughly 2 million distinct CDR3 sequences, roughly 49% seen once. The donors, healthy Caucasians from Russia, were aged about 6 to 100. The source material was blood. The sequence was obtained from a woman aged 40 to 50 in good health. V and J are TRBV6-1 and TRBJ2-1; no firm D call. This CDR3 is CASSEATHNEQFF. CDR3 in DNA: TGTGCCAGCAGTGAAGCCACCCACAATGAGCAGTTCTTC.